Listed below are T cell receptor beta chains from one sample, sequenced in a study of tumor-infiltrating lymphocytes in localized non-small cell lung cancer. Profiled with immunoSEQ multiplex PCR; TCRdb holds only in-frame clones, not every one. Here the sample spans roughly 8,000 clones, around 60% being singletons. Sequenced material: uninvolved lung tissue not adjacent to the tumor. The receptors were sampled from a human donor with non-small cell lung cancer. Both conserved end residues are part of each CDR3. Each record gives: CDR3 protein, J gene, clone size, V gene, D gene. The D gene is left open where the match is weak. Size is stated for part of the rows, as once, few or many counts, or as a class when the clone is expanded.

CAYDRGGEKLFF | TRBJ1-4 | NA | TRBV30 | TRBD1
CASSLVRVNTEAFF | TRBJ1-1 | few | TRBV11-2 | NA
CASSPSGVTDTQYF | TRBJ2-3 | NA | TRBV19 | TRBD2
CASNLGRQGNQPQHF | TRBJ1-5 | NA | TRBV6-1 | TRBD1
CASSNRGNTEAFF | TRBJ1-1 | NA | TRBV4-1 | TRBD1
CASTQAYTGELFF | TRBJ2-2 | NA | TRBV2 | NA
CASSSLVGIAPDTQYF | TRBJ2-3 | NA | TRBV27 | NA
CSAREREKLFF | TRBJ1-4 | NA | TRBV20-1 | NA
CAWSGISGNTIYF | TRBJ1-3 | NA | TRBV30 | NA
CASSPDRVSWGYTF | TRBJ1-2 | NA | TRBV6-5 | NA
CASSVSGNSGNTIYF | TRBJ1-3 | NA | TRBV5-6 | NA
CAWSVSRDYGYTF | TRBJ1-2 | NA | TRBV30 | NA
CASSQDLTGRNQPQHF | TRBJ1-5 | few | TRBV4-1 | TRBD1
CASSRTGAVQPQHF | TRBJ1-5 | NA | TRBV19 | NA
CASSPTFLHGYTF | TRBJ1-2 | NA | TRBV6-1 | NA
CSVARAGELFF | TRBJ2-2 | NA | TRBV29-1 | NA
CASSVLGNTIYF | TRBJ1-3 | NA | TRBV2 | NA
CASSLAPYHGYTF | TRBJ1-2 | NA | TRBV11-2 | NA
CAISDRNTEAFF | TRBJ1-1 | NA | TRBV10-3 | NA
CASSLESPGSPLHF | TRBJ1-6 | NA | TRBV5-1 | NA
CATRGGAYEQYF | TRBJ2-7 | medium-sized | TRBV27 | TRBD2
CAWSVGITNYGYTF | TRBJ1-2 | NA | TRBV30 | NA
CASQAGKGATSIGYTF | TRBJ1-2 | NA | TRBV5-4 | TRBD1
CASSVGTARGYTF | TRBJ1-2 | NA | TRBV7-2 | TRBD1
CSVEDRGDRTWGQFF | TRBJ2-1 | NA | TRBV29-1 | TRBD1
CAISERGRGADTQYF | TRBJ2-3 | NA | TRBV10-3 | NA
CASSLFRTGETGELFF | TRBJ2-2 | NA | TRBV11-2 | TRBD1
CASSQSTEVYYGYTF | TRBJ1-2 | NA | TRBV4-1 | NA
CASSEDLNYGYTF | TRBJ1-2 | NA | TRBV25-1 | NA